Below are 30 T cell receptor beta chains sequenced from a single sample in a study of T cells after yellow fever vaccination (dated by TCRdb to about 2019). Reading the label with the study, this specimen's treatment or condition is: live attenuated yellow fever vaccine strain. Libraries were built with 5' RACE. For sequencing, an Illumina HiSeq 2500 was employed. Using fastp trimming at Q25 and MiXCR clonotype assembly, TCRdb reanalyzed the public sequencing data and kept in-frame beta chains. Rows matching on CDR3 protein sequence are summarized as one entry with the most common DNA and genes. The sample yields about 130,000 distinct CDR3 sequences; approximately 7% were counted once. The ten largest clones take up 2.5% of the sample. The sequenced sample was CD4+ T cells sorted from PBMCs, obtained 9 to 11 days after the first yellow fever vaccination. The receptors were sampled from a man aged 18 to 30 who received the YFV17D yellow fever vaccine.

This clonotype was picked up many times. The chain has TRBV4-2 and TRBJ2-5; 8 positions match TRBD2. The ends lost 5 bases at V and 4 bases at J; junction bases unmatched: 6. This CDR3 comprises 14 residues. Germline V CDR1 and CDR2: LGHNA, YNFKEQ. The CDR3 sequence: CASSVRRGGETQYF. The DNA for the CDR3 is TGTGCCAGCAGCGTTAGACGGGGGGGAGAGACCCAGTACTTC.

This clonotype has at least ten counts. CDR3 in DNA: TGTGCCAGCAAACCCCAGCAGGGTTCGGGCGAGCAGTACTTC. Translating gives CASKPQQGSGEQYF. The V call is TRBV12-3 or TRBV12-4, the J call TRBJ2-7; perhaps TRBD1 as D (5 bases). V was trimmed by 7 bases and J by 6 bases, leaving 19 bases between them. This CDR3 has 14 amino acids.

This clonotype was seen many times. The chain joins TRBV7-9 to TRBJ2-5; the match to TRBD1 covers 8 bases. The germline V gene has CDR1 SEHNR and CDR2 FQNEAQ (reference sequence). The ends lost 5 bases at V and 4 bases at J; junction bases unmatched: 3. The CDR3 is 13 residues long. DNA for the CDR3: TGTGCCAGCAGCCGCGGACAGGGAGAGACCCAGTACTTC. The encoded protein is CASSRGQGETQYF.

This clonotype was recorded many times. The CDR3 sequence: CASSQEMGQGASPLHF. CDR3 bases: TGCGCCAGCAGCCAAGAAATGGGACAGGGGGCATCACCCCTCCACTTT. V is TRBV4-3 and J is TRBJ1-6; TRBD1 matches 12 bases. From germline, CDR1 is LGHNA and CDR2 YSLEER. CDR3 length: 16 amino acids. J was trimmed by 10 bases and V by 0 bases; bases with no gene match: 4.

The chain uses TRBV19 and TRBJ1-6; perhaps TRBD1 as D (5 bases). CDR1 is LNHDA, CDR2 SQIVND, per germline (reference sequence). The CDR3 length is 16 residues. V dropped 4 bases and J dropped 6 bases, with 16 bases sitting between them. CDR3 nucleotides: TGTGCCAGTAGTACCACTGCGGGACGTTTTAATTCACCCCTCCACTTT. Translating gives CASSTTAGRFNSPLHF.

Of note for this clonotype: One base away lies a much larger clone, so this may be a sequencing read error. The rearrangement joins TRBV12-3 or TRBV12-4 to TRBJ2-2, with D tentatively TRBD1 (6 bases). The CDR3 consists of 15 residues. With 5 bases removed from V and 6 bases from J, the gap between germline ends came to 16 bases. CDR3 region: CASSNATGNAGELFF. The CDR3, as DNA: TGTGCCAGCAGTAACGCCACAGGGAATGCCGGGGAGCTGTTTTTT.

In this sample, this clonotype turned up many times. V is TRBV6-5 and J is TRBJ2-2; 8 nucleotides agree with TRBD1. CDR1 and CDR2 from the germline V gene are MNHEY and SVGAGI. This CDR3 has 15 residues. V lost 0 bases and J lost 7; bases outside the gene matches: 4. CDR3 residues: CASSYSGQGSGELFF. The CDR3 DNA is TGTGCCAGCAGTTACTCCGGACAGGGAAGCGGGGAGCTGTTTTTT.

At least ten counts were recorded for this clonotype. The chain has TRBV29-1 and TRBJ2-3, with 9 bases matching TRBD1. Germline-derived CDR1 and CDR2 are SQVTM and ANQGSEA. Trimming took 7 bases from V and 3 from J; bases not matched to a gene: 8. The CDR3 spans 14 residues. CDR3 DNA sequence: TGCAGCGGGGACAGGGTTTTTGGAACAGATACGCAGTATTTT. The encoded protein is CSGDRVFGTDTQYF.

This clonotype was observed many times. The J gene is TRBJ1-6, the V gene TRBV7-2, with D possibly being TRBD1 (6 bases). This CDR3 spans 14 amino acids. V dropped 5 bases and J dropped 13 bases, with 18 bases sitting between them. Germline V gene sequence: CDR1 SGHTA, CDR2 FQGNSA. The CDR3 nucleotides are TGTGCCAGCAGCGTAGGAGGGGGAATCCCCCCCCTCCACTTT. This translates into CASSVGGGIPPLHF.

This clonotype was observed many times. The chain joins TRBV4-1 to TRBJ2-7; a weak D match, TRBD2 (6 bases). The germline V gene has CDR1 MGHRA and CDR2 YSYEKL. Trimming removed 1 base from V and 1 base from J, with 11 bases in between. The CDR3 spans 15 residues. CDR3 nucleotides: TGCGCCAGCAGCCAAGCTGACCGGGAGTCCTACGAGCAGTACTTC. The encoded protein is CASSQADRESYEQYF.

Many counts were recorded for this clonotype. The rearrangement uses TRBV5-1 and TRBJ2-5; D is ambiguous. The CDR3 runs to 15 residues. V gave up 4 bases and J gave up 1 base, with 14 bases separating them. The germline V gene encodes CDR1 SGHRS and CDR2 YFSETQ. The CDR3 sequence is CASSESSGPQETQYF. Here the CDR3 DNA reads TGCGCCAGCAGCGAGTCGTCCGGGCCCCAAGAGACCCAGTACTTC.

This clonotype has at least ten counts. The chain joins TRBV29-1 to TRBJ2-3; unclear D gene. CDR1 SQVTM and CDR2 ANQGSEA come from the germline V gene. V was shortened by 5 bases and J by 3 bases, with 12 bases between the two germline ends. The CDR3 sequence is 13 residues long. The CDR3 sequence: CSVRVPGTDTQYF. Here the CDR3 DNA reads TGCAGCGTTCGGGTCCCGGGTACAGATACGCAGTATTTT.

There are a few counts of this clonotype. The genes are TRBV5-1 and TRBJ1-6; possible D gene TRBD1, 5 bases. Trimming pared 4 bases from V and 7 bases from J, leaving 12 bases between. CDR1 SGHRS and CDR2 YFSETQ come from the germline V gene. This CDR3 has 14 residues. The CDR3 spells CASSARDENSPLHF. The CDR3 DNA follows: TGCGCCAGCAGCGCCCGGGACGAAAATTCACCCCTCCACTTT.

Many counts were recorded for this clonotype. This rearrangement joins TRBV10-3 to TRBJ2-7, with D possibly TRBD1 on 6 matching bases. The V end was cut by 8 bases, the J end by 3 bases, with 11 bases between. The CDR3 runs 12 residues. Germline V lookup: CDR1 ENHRY, CDR2 SYGVKD. CDR3 loop: CAIRDTYYEQYF. CDR3 nucleotides: TGTGCCATCCGGGACACCTACTACGAGCAGTACTTC.

The sample holds many counts of this clonotype. The chain recombines TRBV11-2 with TRBJ1-5, with 7 bases fitting TRBD1. The CDR3 sequence is 14 residues long. Looked up from germline, CDR1 is SGHAT and CDR2 is FQNNGV. With 5 bases clipped from V and 1 base from J, the junction kept 2 bases outside the gene matches. The CDR3 nucleotides are TGTGCCAGCAGCCCGGGACAGAGCAATCAGCCCCAGCATTTT. Its translation is CASSPGQSNQPQHF. Full variable domain (rest looked up from reference TRBV11-2 and TRBJ1-5): EAGVAQSPRYKIIEKRQSVAFWCNPISGHATLYWYQQILGQGPKLLIQFQNNGVVDDSQLPKDRFSAERLKGVDSTLKIQPAKLEDSAVYLCASSPGQSNQPQHFGDGTRLSIL.

This clonotype has a handful of counts. CDR3 protein: CASSLVHGTVAKETQYF. CDR3 in DNA: TGTGCCAGCAGTTTAGTGCACGGAACGGTCGCAAAAGAGACCCAGTACTTC. This chain uses TRBV12-3 or TRBV12-4 with TRBJ2-5; D remains ambiguous. V was clipped by 1 base and J by 3 bases, with 18 bases between them. This CDR3 is 17 amino acids long.

This clonotype was seen many times. The chain couples TRBV9 to TRBJ2-7; 11 positions agree with TRBD2. Trimming cost V 0 bases and J 2 bases; bases outside gene matches: 10. Germline V lookup: CDR1 SGDLS, CDR2 YYNGEE. The CDR3 totals 18 residues. This CDR3 is CASSVGVTSGDHTYEQYF. CDR3 in DNA: TGTGCCAGCAGCGTAGGTGTGACTAGCGGGGACCATACCTACGAGCAGTACTTC.

A remark on this clonotype: A read error may be the cause here, since a much bigger clone is one base away. The chain joins TRBV15 to TRBJ2-1; 7 bases align to TRBD2. This CDR3 region has 15 residues. Germline V gene data show CDR1 as LNHNV and CDR2 as YYDKDF (reference sequence). The CDR3 sequence is CSTSRAGSSYNEQFF. The DNA for the CDR3 is TGTTCCACCAGCAGAGCGGGGAGCTCCTACAATGAGCAGTTCTTC.

This clonotype has a count of ten or more. The rearrangement joins TRBV3-1 to TRBJ1-2; 7 bases align to TRBD1. Losses at the gene ends were 3 bases for V and 8 bases for J; bases not matched to a gene: 6. The length of the CDR3 is 13 residues. CDR1 and CDR2 from the germline V gene are LGHDT and YNNKEL (reference sequence). The CDR3 nucleotides read TGTGCCAGCAGCCAGCGAGGGGGCGCAGGCTACACCTTC. Translated, it gives CASSQRGGAGYTF.

Regarding this clonotype: This could be a read error, since a much larger clone is one nucleotide away. The chain has TRBV12-3 or TRBV12-4 and TRBJ2-3; possibly TRBD1 or TRBD2 for D (6 bases each). V lost 6 bases, J lost 7 bases, and 17 bases lay in between. The CDR3 sequence is 14 residues long. The chain's CDR3 is CASSPGAAWNTQYF. The CDR3 nucleotides are TGTGCCAGCAGCCCGGGGGCGGCCTGGAATACGCAGTATTTT.

This clonotype was observed at least ten times. This chain connects TRBV3-1 to TRBJ2-5; D is perhaps TRBD2 (6 bases). The CDR3 sequence is 16 residues long. Germline lookup yields CDR1 LGHDT and CDR2 YNNKEL (reference sequence). V was pared by 1 base and J by 2 bases, with 14 bases between. The CDR3 DNA sequence: TGTGCCAGCAGCCAAGCGCATAGCGGCCGTCAAGAGACCCAGTACTTC. Protein: CASSQAHSGRQETQYF.

This clonotype was picked up many times. The chain combines TRBV28 with TRBJ2-3; TRBD1 agrees at 7 bases. The CDR3 totals 17 residues. After removal of 5 bases from V and 3 bases from J, the junction contained 14 bases not matched to a gene. From germline, CDR1 is MDHEN and CDR2 SYDVKM. This CDR3 reads CASSQHGQAQSTDTQYF. CDR3 nucleotide sequence: TGTGCCAGCAGTCAACACGGACAGGCCCAATCGACAGATACGCAGTATTTT.

This clonotype has at least ten counts. The chain has TRBV5-1 and TRBJ2-1, with 8 bases aligning to TRBD1. V lost 0 bases to trimming and J lost 12 bases; unmatched junction nucleotides: 11. CDR1 and CDR2 (germline): SGHRS, YFSETQ. The CDR3 contains 15 residues. CDR3 amino acids: CASSLDPDRGSRQFF. In nucleotides, the CDR3 is TGCGCCAGCAGCTTGGATCCCGACAGGGGTTCACGGCAGTTCTTC.

At least ten counts were recorded for this clonotype. This rearrangement joins TRBV5-1 to TRBJ1-1; D is unresolved. The CDR3 spans 11 residues. V lost 2 bases to trimming and J lost 4 bases, with 3 bases between them. Germline assignment: CDR1 SGHRS and CDR2 YFSETQ. This CDR3 reads CASSLGTEAFF. The CDR3 bases are TGCGCCAGCAGCTTAGGCACTGAAGCTTTCTTT.

This clonotype showed up many times. V usage is TRBV7-2 and J usage is TRBJ2-2; D unclear. V lost 0 bases, J lost 8 bases, and 10 bases lay in between. Germline V CDR1 and CDR2: SGHTA, FQGNSA. This CDR3 is 14 amino acids long. Here the CDR3 reads CASSLALSGGELFF. The DNA for the CDR3 is TGTGCCAGCAGCTTAGCGCTAAGTGGAGGGGAGCTGTTTTTT.

This clonotype occurred many times. The rearrangement links TRBV5-1 to TRBJ1-2; a possible D gene is TRBD1 (6 bases). Germline V CDR1 and CDR2: SGHRS, YFSETQ. V lost 4 bases and J lost 4, with 8 bases in between. The CDR3 has 12 amino acids. The CDR3 region has the DNA TGCGCCAGCAGCCCGGACAGCTATGGCTACACCTTC. It yields the protein CASSPDSYGYTF.

This clonotype was counted ten times or more. The CDR3 sequence is CSVVRGGANTGELFF. CDR3 coding DNA: TGCAGCGTCGTCCGGGGGGGGGCGAACACCGGGGAGCTGTTTTTT. The chain couples TRBV29-1 to TRBJ2-2; 8 bases match TRBD2. Looked up from germline, CDR1 is SQVTM and CDR2 is ANQGSEA. There are 15 residues in the CDR3. V was pared by 6 bases and J by 0 bases, with 6 bases of the junction left unmatched.

Remarks on this clonotype: A much larger clone is a single base away; this may be a read error. The chain combines TRBV12-3 or TRBV12-4 with TRBJ1-6; 7 nucleotides agree with TRBD1. V was pared by 7 bases and J by 7 bases, with 4 bases of the junction left unmatched. The CDR3 sequence is 13 residues long. CDR3 nucleotides: TGTGCCAGCACCTCGACAGGGAATTCACCCCTCCACTTT. It codes for CASTSTGNSPLHF.

This clonotype was detected many times. V is TRBV24-1 and J is TRBJ2-5; 8 nucleotides line up with TRBD1. V gave up 4 bases and J gave up 5 bases; unmatched junction bases: 2. Germline V CDR1 and CDR2: KGHDR, SFDVKD. This CDR3 spans 13 amino acids. The CDR3 DNA sequence: TGTGCCACCAGTGAGAACAGGGGGGAGACCCAGTACTTC. Protein: CATSENRGETQYF.

This clonotype was counted between two and nine times. This chain connects TRBV5-1 to TRBJ2-5; D may correspond to TRBD1 or TRBD2 (6 bases each). The CDR3 has 14 amino acids. Trimming took off 4 bases at V and 4 bases at J, with 14 bases between the two ends. Per the germline V gene, CDR1 is SGHRS and CDR2 is YFSETQ. CDR3 residues: CASSARGLGETQYF. CDR3 coding DNA: TGCGCCAGCAGCGCCCGGGGGCTGGGAGAGACCCAGTACTTC.